The 20 T cell receptor beta chains in this list originate from one sample, sequenced in a study of T cell repertoires in cytomegalovirus infection. These TCRs are of unknown antigen specificity. TCRdb fed the reads into MiXCR, producing one record per CDR3 protein. The profile shows about 570,000 distinct CDR3 sequences, approximately 40% of them singletons. This sample comprised cultured PBMCs, obtained from culture after CMV antigen stimulation. The receptors shown here come from a human donor in good health (CMV status not recorded). Some clones in this sample may be carry-over from other donors' samples.

This clonotype was seen a few times. The gene calls are TRBV11-2 and TRBJ2-7; D is perhaps TRBD1 (6 bases). The CDR3 covers 18 residues. Trimming left V 5 bases short and J 1 base short, with 24 bases between. Germline CDR1 and CDR2: SGHAT and FQNNGV. The CDR3, as DNA: TGTGCCAGCAGCCCCCCCCCGGCCACAGGGTTAAGGTCCTACGAGCAGTACTTC. This sequence encodes CASSPPPATGLRSYEQYF. Full variable domain (rest looked up from reference TRBV11-2 and TRBJ2-7): EAGVAQSPRYKIIEKRQSVAFWCNPISGHATLYWYQQILGQGPKLLIQFQNNGVVDDSQLPKDRFSAERLKGVDSTLKIQPAKLEDSAVYLCASSPPPATGLRSYEQYFGPGTRLTVT.

The chain is built from TRBV7-2 and TRBJ2-2; 7 bases agree with TRBD2. J was trimmed by 5 bases and V by 3 bases; bases with no gene match: 6. This CDR3 is 15 amino acids long. The germline CDR1 and CDR2 sequences are SGHTA and FQGNSA. Here the CDR3 reads CASSFWGRGTGELFF. The CDR3 nucleotides are TGTGCCAGCAGCTTTTGGGGGAGGGGTACCGGGGAGCTGTTTTTT.

The chain combines TRBV6-6 with TRBJ2-1; weak D call: TRBD1 (6 bases). The germline V and J ends were trimmed by 5 bases and 10 bases, with 12 bases remaining between them. Germline V gene lookup returns CDR1 MNHNY and CDR2 SVGAGI (reference sequence). This CDR3 has 12 amino acids. The CDR3 bases are TGTGCCAGCAGTACAGGGACGGGGGAGCAGTTCTTC. It is translated as CASSTGTGEQFF.

V gene TRBV20-1 combines with J gene TRBJ2-7; TRBD2 matches at 13 bases. The CDR3 has 16 residues. Germline V gene data show CDR1 as DFQATT and CDR2 as SNEGSKA (reference sequence). With 5 bases clipped from V and 6 bases from J, the junction kept 13 bases outside the gene matches. CDR3 region: CSAGRLAGGSLREQYF. The CDR3 DNA sequence: TGCAGTGCTGGGAGACTAGCGGGAGGATCTCTGCGCGAGCAGTACTTC.

Many counts were recorded for this clonotype. CDR3 DNA: TGTGCCAGCAGACCTGGGACAGCTTTGATTAGCAATCAGCCCCAGCATTTT. Its protein is CASRPGTALISNQPQHF. The chain links TRBV7-8 to TRBJ1-5, with 7 bases matching TRBD1. The trim removed 6 bases at V and 0 bases at J, leaving 11 bases unmatched. This CDR3 comprises 17 residues. Per the germline V gene, CDR1 is SGHVS and CDR2 is FQNEAQ.

This clonotype turned up a few times. The chain's CDR3 is CASSLGQGRSYEQYF. The CDR3, as DNA: TGTGCCAGCAGCTTAGGACAGGGACGCTCCTACGAGCAGTACTTC. This chain connects TRBV7-8 to TRBJ2-7, with 7 bases that match TRBD1. The ends lost 1 base at V and 0 bases at J; junction bases unmatched: 3. Germline CDR1 reads SGHVS; CDR2 reads FQNEAQ. The CDR3 length is 15 residues.

This clonotype has more than one count but fewer than ten. The chain employs TRBV4-1 and TRBJ2-2; TRBD2 matches at 7 bases. The CDR3 sequence is 16 residues long. V shed 7 bases, J shed 2 bases, and the junction held 10 bases outside the gene matches. Germline V gives CDR1 MGHRA, CDR2 YSYEKL. The CDR3 sequence: CASTPGGRENTGELFF. CDR3 coding DNA: TGCGCCAGCACCCCAGGAGGGAGGGAAAACACCGGGGAGCTGTTTTTT.

This clonotype has just a few counts. V and J are TRBV6-2 or TRBV6-3 and TRBJ2-3; TRBD2 is a possible D gene (6 bases). The length of the CDR3 is 14 residues. CDR1 is MNHEY, CDR2 SVGEGT, per germline. V was cut by 6 bases and J by 2 bases, with 12 bases left in between. CDR3: CASRVAAYTDTQYF. The DNA of the CDR3 is TGTGCCAGCAGAGTAGCGGCGTACACAGATACGCAGTATTTT.

The genes are TRBV12-3 or TRBV12-4 and TRBJ1-5; tentative D call: TRBD1 (6 bases). V was trimmed by 8 bases and J by 4 bases, leaving 18 bases between them. The CDR3 extends over 15 amino acids. For the CDR3, the DNA is TGTGCCAGCTTGTTAAGGGGGGCAGGGAATCAGCCCCAGCATTTT. Translation: CASLLRGAGNQPQHF.

This clonotype was picked up a small number of times. Here the CDR3 reads CASSPPGPGVDYTF. In DNA form, the CDR3 reads TGTGCCAGCAGCCCCCCCGGGCCAGGGGTGGACTACACCTTC. The chain recombines TRBV7-9 with TRBJ1-2, with a tentative D call TRBD1 (6 bases). V gave up 5 bases and J gave up 10 bases, with 20 bases separating them. The CDR3 spans 14 residues. Looked up from germline, CDR1 is SEHNR and CDR2 is FQNEAQ (reference sequence).

The chain uses TRBV7-2 and TRBJ1-2; 7 bases agree with TRBD1. The germline gives CDR1 SGHTA, CDR2 FQGNSA. V was pared by 5 bases and J by 2 bases, with 5 bases of the junction left unmatched. This CDR3 contains 14 residues. The CDR3 nucleotides are TGTGCCAGCAGCACAGGGGTGGAAAACTATGGCTACACCTTC. This codes for CASSTGVENYGYTF. The full variable domain, completed using reference TRBV7-2 and TRBJ1-2, is GAGVSQSPSNKVTEKGKDVELRCDPISGHTALYWYRQSLGQGLEFLIYFQGNSAPDKSGLPSDRFSAERTGGSVSTLTIQRTQQEDSAVYLCASSTGVENYGYTFGSGTRLTVV.

The CDR3 region is CAYDRGPANEQFF. DNA for the CDR3: TGTGCCTATGACAGGGGTCCCGCCAATGAGCAGTTCTTC. The rearrangement links TRBV6-1 to TRBJ2-1; the match to TRBD1 covers 8 bases. CDR1 MNHNS and CDR2 SASEGT come from the germline V gene. J was trimmed by 6 bases and V by 11 bases; bases with no gene match: 9. The CDR3 length is 13 residues.

This clonotype was observed a few times. This chain links TRBV12-3 or TRBV12-4 with TRBJ2-1; 13 positions agree with TRBD2. Losses at the gene ends were 6 bases for V and 8 bases for J; bases not matched to a gene: 4. This CDR3 region has 14 residues. CDR3 sequence reads: CASSRTSGSYEQFF. The CDR3 region has the DNA TGTGCCAGCAGCCGGACTAGCGGGAGTTATGAGCAGTTCTTC.

V and J are TRBV20-1 and TRBJ1-5; D gene uncertain. V lost 5 bases, J lost 1 base, and 6 bases lay in between. There are 12 residues in the CDR3. Germline CDR1 is DFQATT and CDR2 is SNEGSKA (reference sequence). The CDR3 sequence is CSARRSNQPQHF. CDR3 nucleotide sequence: TGCAGTGCTCGACGGAGCAATCAGCCCCAGCATTTT.

This clonotype was counted between two and nine times. The V call is TRBV5-8, the J call TRBJ2-1; D unresolved. Deletions cut 5 bases from V and 5 bases from J, with 11 bases between. CDR1 is SGHTS, CDR2 YDEGEE, per germline. This CDR3 spans 13 amino acids. The CDR3: CASSRPPHNEQFF. The CDR3 DNA follows: TGTGCCAGCAGTAGACCGCCCCACAATGAGCAGTTCTTC.

The chain links TRBV10-3 to TRBJ2-3; 7 bases match TRBD1. Trimming removed 6 bases from V and 0 bases from J; junction bases left unmatched: 6. The CDR3 is 15 residues long. Looked up from germline, CDR1 is ENHRY and CDR2 is SYGVKD. In nucleotides, the CDR3 is TGTGCCATCAGGCGCTCAGGGGGAAGCACAGATACGCAGTATTTT. Translating gives CAIRRSGGSTDTQYF.

The V gene is TRBV7-6, the J gene TRBJ2-5; D is ambiguous. Germline values: CDR1 SGHVS, CDR2 FNYEAQ. This CDR3 has 12 amino acids. Trimming pared 1 base from V and 7 bases from J, leaving 7 bases between. In DNA, the CDR3 is TGTGCCAGCAGCTTAGTCTCTGCGACCCAGTACTTC. The encoded protein is CASSLVSATQYF.

This CDR3 is CASSHDLQGTGANVLTF. The CDR3, as DNA: TGTGCCAGTAGTCACGACCTACAGGGGACCGGGGCCAACGTCCTGACTTTC. The genes are TRBV19 and TRBJ2-6, with 7 bases fitting TRBD1. The CDR3 runs to 17 residues. V gave up 5 bases and J gave up 4 bases; unmatched junction bases: 11. Germline V gene lookup returns CDR1 LNHDA and CDR2 SQIVND (reference sequence).

V gene TRBV19 combines with J gene TRBJ1-2, with D perhaps matching TRBD1 (5 bases). CDR3 length: 16 residues. Germline V gene lookup returns CDR1 LNHDA and CDR2 SQIVND (reference sequence). Trimming shortened V by 3 bases and J by 0 bases, and 14 bases separated the two germline ends. The CDR3 DNA sequence: TGTGCCAGTAGTATGGGGAGCGGGGCCACTAACTATGGCTACACCTTC. It yields the protein CASSMGSGATNYGYTF.

This chain links TRBV7-9 with TRBJ2-1; D is tentatively TRBD1 or TRBD2 (5 bases each). The CDR3 spans 17 residues. V lost 1 base to trimming and J lost 0 bases, with 13 bases between them. Germline CDR1 SEHNR, CDR2 FQNEAQ (reference sequence). CDR3 sequence (DNA): TGTGCCAGCAGCTTAGAGGGGCTTGGGGGCTCCTACAATGAGCAGTTCTTC. It specifies CASSLEGLGGSYNEQFF.